These T cell receptor beta chains were read from a single sample in a study of human T cells and chemical hapten exposure. One entry per CDR3 protein results from TCRdb running MiXCR on the RACE reads. The sample contains some 170,000 distinct CDR3 sequences, approximately 30% of which appear only once. The specimen was whole blood, collected in connection with sensitization to the hapten diphenylcyclopropenone (DPC). Source of these receptors: a young woman with alopecia areata. Some clones in this sample may be carry-over from other donors' samples. CDR3s include the opening cysteine and the closing phenylalanine or tryptophan. Fields, in order: D gene, J gene, V gene, clone size, CDR3 protein, CDR3 DNA. A D gene is named only where the DNA matches it firmly. Clone size is shown for a subset of rows, as once, few, many or a class of expanded clone.

D gene: TRBD2; J gene: TRBJ2-2; V gene: TRBV12-3/TRBV12-4; clone size: few; CDR3 protein: CASQERGRRTGELFF; CDR3 DNA: TGTGCCAGCCAAGAGCGGGGGAGACGCACCGGGGAGCTGTTTTTT
D gene: .; J gene: TRBJ2-7; V gene: TRBV28; clone size: .; CDR3 protein: CASRSPPTYEQYF; CDR3 DNA: TGTGCCAGCAGATCCCCCCCGACCTACGAGCAGTACTTC
D gene: .; J gene: TRBJ2-3; V gene: TRBV24-1; clone size: few; CDR3 protein: CATSEVGTQYF; CDR3 DNA: TGTGCCACCAGTGAGGTTGGTACGCAGTATTTT
D gene: TRBD2; J gene: TRBJ2-7; V gene: TRBV5-1; clone size: many; CDR3 protein: CASQLAGGVEQYF; CDR3 DNA: TGCGCCAGCCAACTAGCGGGGGGCGTCGAGCAGTACTTC
D gene: TRBD1; J gene: TRBJ1-4; V gene: TRBV7-9; clone size: .; CDR3 protein: CASSPLLDRGGEKLFF; CDR3 DNA: TGTGCCAGCAGCCCCCTTCTGGACAGGGGGGGGGAAAAACTGTTTTTT
D gene: TRBD1; J gene: TRBJ2-3; V gene: TRBV20-1; clone size: few; CDR3 protein: CSAEPRQGTDTQYF; CDR3 DNA: TGCAGTGCCGAACCCAGACAGGGAACAGATACGCAGTATTTT
D gene: .; J gene: TRBJ1-2; V gene: TRBV4-1; clone size: .; CDR3 protein: CASSRQTEDYGYTF; CDR3 DNA: TGCGCCAGCAGCCGCCAGACGGAGGACTATGGCTACACCTTC
D gene: .; J gene: TRBJ1-5; V gene: TRBV7-9; clone size: .; CDR3 protein: CASSSHRAGSNQPQHF; CDR3 DNA: TGTGCCAGCAGCTCCCACAGGGCTGGGAGCAATCAGCCCCAGCATTTT
D gene: .; J gene: TRBJ1-2; V gene: TRBV4-3; clone size: .; CDR3 protein: CASSQDYGDGYTF; CDR3 DNA: TGCGCCAGCAGCCAAGATTACGGGGATGGCTACACCTTC
D gene: .; J gene: TRBJ2-7; V gene: TRBV4-1; clone size: .; CDR3 protein: CASSQGPFGTSYEQYF; CDR3 DNA: TGCGCCAGCAGCCAAGGGCCCTTTGGGACCTCCTACGAGCAGTACTTC
D gene: .; J gene: TRBJ1-5; V gene: TRBV5-6; clone size: many; CDR3 protein: CASSFGSNQPQHF; CDR3 DNA: TGTGCCAGCAGCTTCGGCAGTAATCAGCCCCAGCATTTT
D gene: .; J gene: TRBJ1-5; V gene: TRBV11-2; clone size: .; CDR3 protein: CASSTNAHYGQPQHF; CDR3 DNA: TGTGCCAGCAGCACTAACGCGCACTATGGTCAGCCCCAGCATTTT
D gene: .; J gene: TRBJ2-7; V gene: TRBV5-1; clone size: .; CDR3 protein: CASSLRGREQYF; CDR3 DNA: TGCGCCAGCAGCTTGAGGGGTCGCGAGCAGTACTTC
D gene: .; J gene: TRBJ2-5; V gene: TRBV7-2; clone size: .; CDR3 protein: CASSLVRGGETQYF; CDR3 DNA: TGTGCCAGCAGCTTAGTCAGGGGAGGTGAGACCCAGTACTTC
D gene: TRBD1; J gene: TRBJ1-3; V gene: TRBV6-2/TRBV6-3; clone size: .; CDR3 protein: CATEAFTGVTGNTIYF; CDR3 DNA: TGTGCCACCGAAGCCTTTACAGGGGTCACTGGAAACACCATATATTTT
D gene: .; J gene: TRBJ2-1; V gene: TRBV2; clone size: few; CDR3 protein: CASRPYLLNEQFF; CDR3 DNA: TGTGCCAGCCGTCCCTACCTCCTAAATGAGCAGTTCTTC
D gene: .; J gene: TRBJ2-7; V gene: TRBV7-9; clone size: few; CDR3 protein: CASSLYSHSSYEQYF; CDR3 DNA: TGTGCCAGCAGCTTATACAGTCACAGCTCCTACGAGCAGTACTTC
D gene: .; J gene: TRBJ1-5; V gene: TRBV7-8; clone size: .; CDR3 protein: CASSLPGDIRPQHF; CDR3 DNA: TGTGCCAGCAGCTTACCCGGGGACATTCGGCCCCAGCATTTT
D gene: .; J gene: TRBJ1-5; V gene: TRBV6-5; clone size: .; CDR3 protein: CASSYSGAQNQPQHF; CDR3 DNA: TGTGCCAGCAGTTATTCCGGGGCTCAAAATCAGCCCCAGCATTTT
D gene: .; J gene: TRBJ2-7; V gene: TRBV20-1; clone size: .; CDR3 protein: CSARPDYPWEQYF; CDR3 DNA: TGCAGTGCAAGACCGGACTACCCTTGGGAGCAGTACTTC
D gene: .; J gene: TRBJ2-2; V gene: TRBV20-1; clone size: .; CDR3 protein: CSASGTLKTGELFF; CDR3 DNA: TGCAGTGCTTCCGGGACACTGAAGACCGGGGAGCTGTTTTTT
D gene: TRBD1; J gene: TRBJ1-2; V gene: TRBV9; clone size: few; CDR3 protein: CASSVGNRGRRGRNYGYTF; CDR3 DNA: TGTGCCAGCAGCGTAGGGAACAGGGGGCGTCGGGGGCGAAACTATGGCTACACCTTC
D gene: .; J gene: TRBJ1-2; V gene: TRBV11-1; clone size: .; CDR3 protein: CASAPGSFYGYTF; CDR3 DNA: TGTGCCTCGGCTCCCGGGAGTTTTTATGGCTACACCTTC
D gene: TRBD2; J gene: TRBJ2-7; V gene: TRBV27; clone size: few; CDR3 protein: CASSERGPWGEQYF; CDR3 DNA: TGTGCCAGCAGTGAGCGGGGGCCCTGGGGCGAGCAGTACTTC
D gene: TRBD1; J gene: TRBJ1-4; V gene: TRBV20-1; clone size: few; CDR3 protein: CSALRTGQKLFF; CDR3 DNA: TGCAGTGCCCTACGGACAGGGCAAAAACTGTTTTTT
D gene: .; J gene: TRBJ2-7; V gene: TRBV7-9; clone size: .; CDR3 protein: CASSITGTSPYEQYF; CDR3 DNA: TGTGCCAGCAGCATAACCGGGACCAGCCCCTACGAGCAGTACTTC
D gene: .; J gene: TRBJ1-1; V gene: TRBV9; clone size: .; CDR3 protein: CASSPHLERTEAFF; CDR3 DNA: TGTGCCAGCAGTCCCCACCTCGAGCGCACTGAAGCTTTCTTT
D gene: .; J gene: TRBJ2-5; V gene: TRBV15; clone size: .; CDR3 protein: CATSRGGTQYF; CDR3 DNA: TGTGCCACCAGCAGAGGAGGGACCCAGTACTTC
D gene: .; J gene: TRBJ1-5; V gene: TRBV12-3/TRBV12-4; clone size: .; CDR3 protein: CASAYERQSNQPQHF; CDR3 DNA: TGTGCCAGCGCTTACGAGAGGCAGAGCAATCAGCCCCAGCATTTT
D gene: .; J gene: TRBJ1-1; V gene: TRBV5-1; clone size: few; CDR3 protein: CASSSGFGTEAFF; CDR3 DNA: TGCGCCAGCAGCTCCGGGTTCGGCACTGAAGCTTTCTTT
D gene: .; J gene: TRBJ1-3; V gene: TRBV18; clone size: few; CDR3 protein: CASSQMTQFSGNTIYF; CDR3 DNA: TGTGCCAGCTCACAAATGACACAGTTCTCTGGAAACACCATATATTTT
D gene: .; J gene: TRBJ1-4; V gene: TRBV10-3; clone size: few; CDR3 protein: CAISEEGAGEKLFF; CDR3 DNA: TGTGCCATCAGTGAGGAAGGGGCTGGGGAAAAACTGTTTTTT
D gene: .; J gene: TRBJ1-1; V gene: TRBV5-6; clone size: many; CDR3 protein: CASSFASEAFF; CDR3 DNA: TGTGCCAGCAGCTTTGCCAGTGAAGCTTTCTTT
D gene: .; J gene: TRBJ1-3; V gene: TRBV6-5; clone size: few; CDR3 protein: CASSTRRGSSGNTIYF; CDR3 DNA: TGTGCCAGCAGTACCCGACGGGGGAGCTCTGGAAACACCATATATTTT
D gene: TRBD1; J gene: TRBJ1-1; V gene: TRBV6-2/TRBV6-3; clone size: many; CDR3 protein: CASRATGESTEAFF; CDR3 DNA: TGTGCCAGCAGAGCCACAGGGGAGAGCACTGAAGCTTTCTTT
D gene: TRBD1; J gene: TRBJ1-6; V gene: TRBV9; clone size: .; CDR3 protein: CASSRDSLYSPLHF; CDR3 DNA: TGTGCCAGCAGCCGGGACAGCTTATATTCACCCCTCCACTTT
D gene: .; J gene: TRBJ1-4; V gene: TRBV12-3/TRBV12-4; clone size: few; CDR3 protein: CASSLVSGELFF; CDR3 DNA: TGTGCCAGCAGTTTAGTCTCCGGGGAACTGTTTTTT
D gene: .; J gene: TRBJ1-6; V gene: TRBV4-3; clone size: .; CDR3 protein: CASSQDSGYNSPLHF; CDR3 DNA: TGCGCCAGCAGCCAAGATAGCGGTTATAATTCACCCCTCCACTTT
D gene: .; J gene: TRBJ2-1; V gene: TRBV4-2; clone size: many; CDR3 protein: CASSQDGLNEQFF; CDR3 DNA: TGTGCCAGCAGCCAAGATGGGCTCAATGAGCAGTTCTTC
D gene: .; J gene: TRBJ2-1; V gene: TRBV29-1; clone size: few; CDR3 protein: CSVERERSYNEQFF; CDR3 DNA: TGCAGCGTTGAACGGGAAAGGTCGTACAATGAGCAGTTCTTC
D gene: TRBD2; J gene: TRBJ2-3; V gene: TRBV30; clone size: .; CDR3 protein: CAWSVRAGAADTQYF; CDR3 DNA: TGTGCCTGGAGTGTCCGAGCGGGAGCGGCAGATACGCAGTATTTT
D gene: TRBD2; J gene: TRBJ2-7; V gene: TRBV12-3/TRBV12-4; clone size: .; CDR3 protein: CASTRTTSGVIF; CDR3 DNA: TGTGCCAGCACCCGAACGACTAGCGGGGTTATTTTC
D gene: .; J gene: TRBJ2-1; V gene: TRBV15; clone size: .; CDR3 protein: CATSRGNEQFF; CDR3 DNA: TGTGCCACCAGCAGAGGCAATGAGCAGTTCTTC
D gene: TRBD1; J gene: TRBJ1-2; V gene: TRBV5-5; clone size: many; CDR3 protein: CASSLEGARGYTF; CDR3 DNA: TGTGCCAGCAGCTTGGAGGGGGCCCGAGGCTACACCTTC
D gene: .; J gene: TRBJ1-1; V gene: TRBV6-5; clone size: few; CDR3 protein: CASSRRRSTEAFF; CDR3 DNA: TGTGCCAGCAGTCGACGACGGAGCACTGAAGCTTTCTTT
D gene: TRBD1; J gene: TRBJ1-6; V gene: TRBV3-1; clone size: few; CDR3 protein: CASSQVQGLGSPLHF; CDR3 DNA: TGTGCCAGCAGCCAAGTACAGGGGCTGGGATCACCCCTCCACTTT
D gene: TRBD2; J gene: TRBJ2-1; V gene: TRBV10-3; clone size: few; CDR3 protein: CAIRGLGGNEQFF; CDR3 DNA: TGTGCCATCAGGGGACTAGGGGGCAATGAGCAGTTCTTC
D gene: TRBD1; J gene: TRBJ2-2; V gene: TRBV7-3; clone size: few; CDR3 protein: CASSPTGGGTGELFF; CDR3 DNA: TGTGCCAGCAGCCCCACAGGGGGCGGGACCGGGGAGCTGTTTTTT
D gene: .; J gene: TRBJ1-2; V gene: TRBV29-1; clone size: few; CDR3 protein: CSVESPSEFGYTF; CDR3 DNA: TGCAGCGTTGAATCGCCCAGTGAGTTTGGCTACACCTTC
D gene: .; J gene: TRBJ2-1; V gene: TRBV4-3; clone size: .; CDR3 protein: CASSQETQDIGYNEQFF; CDR3 DNA: TGCGCCAGCAGCCAAGAAACGCAGGATATCGGGTACAATGAGCAGTTCTTC
D gene: .; J gene: TRBJ2-3; V gene: TRBV20-1; clone size: many; CDR3 protein: CSARSPSGSPSTDTQYF; CDR3 DNA: TGCAGTGCTAGAAGCCCCTCCGGTAGCCCTAGCACAGATACGCAGTATTTT
D gene: .; J gene: TRBJ2-7; V gene: TRBV5-6; clone size: many; CDR3 protein: CASSSAAGTYEQYF; CDR3 DNA: TGTGCCAGCAGTTCGGCAGCGGGCACCTACGAGCAGTACTTC
D gene: TRBD2; J gene: TRBJ2-1; V gene: TRBV6-2/TRBV6-3; clone size: few; CDR3 protein: CASRLPGLAGNEQFF; CDR3 DNA: TGTGCCAGCAGACTACCGGGACTAGCGGGGAATGAGCAGTTCTTC
D gene: .; J gene: TRBJ1-6; V gene: TRBV16; clone size: many; CDR3 protein: CASSQSSFAGFNSPLHF; CDR3 DNA: TGTGCCAGCAGCCAATCGAGTTTTGCGGGCTTCAATTCACCCCTCCACTTT
D gene: TRBD1; J gene: TRBJ2-5; V gene: TRBV7-9; clone size: .; CDR3 protein: CASSVDGQAQYF; CDR3 DNA: TGTGCCAGCAGTGTAGACGGACAGGCCCAGTACTTC
D gene: .; J gene: TRBJ2-7; V gene: TRBV4-2; clone size: .; CDR3 protein: CASSQDRALSSYEQYF; CDR3 DNA: TGTGCCAGCAGCCAAGATCGGGCTCTGAGCTCCTACGAGCAGTACTTC
D gene: .; J gene: TRBJ2-6; V gene: TRBV29-1; clone size: .; CDR3 protein: CSVTGTGANVLTF; CDR3 DNA: TGCAGCGTCACAGGGACTGGGGCCAACGTCCTGACTTTC
D gene: .; J gene: TRBJ1-5; V gene: TRBV7-2; clone size: few; CDR3 protein: CASSSTRGSNQPQHF; CDR3 DNA: TGTGCCAGCAGCTCGACCCGGGGCAGCAATCAGCCCCAGCATTTT
D gene: .; J gene: TRBJ1-1; V gene: TRBV5-6; clone size: .; CDR3 protein: CASSLRVPLNTEAFF; CDR3 DNA: TGTGCCAGCAGCTTGCGGGTCCCCCTGAACACTGAAGCTTTCTTT
D gene: .; J gene: TRBJ2-3; V gene: TRBV4-2; clone size: few; CDR3 protein: CASSQDLSDTQYF; CDR3 DNA: TGTGCCAGCAGCCAAGATTTATCGGATACGCAGTATTTT